A selection of T cell receptor beta chains follows, all from one sample in a study of long-term antiretroviral therapy in people with HIV. Measured with immunoSEQ multiplex PCR; TCRdb has only the in-frame clones, and not every one. The data contain some 28,000 clones, 93% of them singletons. Sequencing was performed on unsorted PBMCs, taken 6.2 years after starting antiretroviral therapy. The receptors were sampled from a man in his forties with HIV. Both conserved end residues are part of each CDR3. A D gene is named only where the DNA matches it firmly. Clone sizes are given selectively: once, few, many, or a class where the clone is expanded.

>.|TRBJ2-3|TRBD2|TRBV7-9
TGTGCCAGCAGCCCCAAGCGGGAGGAGGGCACAGATACGCAGTATTTT
CASSPKREEGTDTQYF
>.|TRBJ2-5|.|TRBV19
TGTGCCAGTAGTATAGGGGGACCAGCGGAGACCCAGTACTTC
CASSIGGPAETQYF
>.|TRBJ2-7|TRBD1|TRBV7-8
TGTGCCAGCAGCTTAGGGGACAGGGACGGGGAGCAGTACTTC
CASSLGDRDGEQYF
>.|TRBJ2-1|.|TRBV12-5
TGTGCTAGTGGCCTCAGCGCGGGGAGTAACAATGAGCAGTTCTTC
CASGLSAGSNNEQFF
>.|TRBJ2-3|TRBD2|TRBV7-6
TGTGCCAGCAGCCAGACTAGCGGGGCCACAGATACGCAGTATTTT
CASSQTSGATDTQYF
>.|TRBJ2-2|TRBD1|TRBV18
TGTGCCAGCTCATCCTTTTTCCAGGGGGCCGATGGCGGGGAGCTGTTTTTT
CASSSFFQGADGGELFF
>.|TRBJ2-2|.|TRBV27
TGTGCCAGCAGTGGTGTTACGGGAGTCACCGGGGAGCTGTTTTTT
CASSGVTGVTGELFF
>.|TRBJ1-6|TRBD1|TRBV19
TGTGCCAGTAGTTCGACAGGGAGGAATTCACCCCTCCACTTT
CASSSTGRNSPLHF
>.|TRBJ1-1|.|TRBV29-1
TGCAGCGCGGCGGGACCGGGCAACACTGAAGCTTTCTTT
CSAAGPGNTEAFF
>.|TRBJ1-1|TRBD1|TRBV4-3
TGCGCCAGCAGCCAATACGGACAGGCGAACACTGAAGCTTTCTTT
CASSQYGQANTEAFF
>.|TRBJ1-2|.|TRBV6-5
TGTGCCAGCAGCTTTCGGCCCATAACCTATGGCTACACCTTC
CASSFRPITYGYTF
>.|TRBJ2-4|.|TRBV11-2
TGTGCCAGCAGCTTAGGGCGCAGCGGAGAAAACATTCAGTACTTC
CASSLGRSGENIQYF
>.|TRBJ1-2|.|TRBV19
TGTGCCAGTAGTATAGTTAGGACCACTAACTATGGCTACACCTTC
CASSIVRTTNYGYTF
>.|TRBJ2-5|.|TRBV7-9
TGTGCCAGCAGCTTAGCCACAGGTGGAGAGACCCAGTACTTC
CASSLATGGETQYF
>.|TRBJ2-3|TRBD1|TRBV7-9
TGTGCCAGCAGCAGACAGGGTGCTAGCACAGATACGCAGTATTTT
CASSRQGASTDTQYF
>.|TRBJ2-1|.|TRBV6-6
TGTGCCAGCACCCCCGTGGGCCATAGTGATGAGCAGTTCTTC
CASTPVGHSDEQFF
>once|TRBJ1-3|.|TRBV5-6
TGTGCCAGCCTCTCTAGGAACTCTGGAAACACCATATATTTT
CASLSRNSGNTIYF
>few|TRBJ2-3|TRBD2|TRBV4-2
TGTGCCAGCAGCCAAGAGCGGGGGGGCCCAGATACGCAGTATTTT
CASSQERGGPDTQYF
>.|TRBJ2-7|.|TRBV27
TGTGCCAGCAGTTCGAAGCACCTCTACGAGCAGTACTTC
CASSSKHLYEQYF
>.|TRBJ2-5|.|TRBV28
TGTGCCAGCAGCACCGTGGCCTCCCTAGGAGAGACCCAGTACTTC
CASSTVASLGETQYF
>.|TRBJ1-2|TRBD1|TRBV10-3
TGTGCCATCAGTGAGGACAGGGGATGGGGCTACACCTTC
CAISEDRGWGYTF
>.|TRBJ2-3|.|TRBV29-1
TGCAGCGTTGAAGATTTTGGGGTTACAGATACGCAGTATTTT
CSVEDFGVTDTQYF